Shown below are 32 T cell receptor beta chains from a single sample sequenced in a study of blood T cell repertoires in COVID-19. Data came from immunoSEQ multiplex PCR; TCRdb stores just in-frame clones and leaves some out. This table has roughly 230,000 clones, 80% to 85% appearing once. The sample consisted of peripheral blood. All receptors derive from a middle-aged man with active or convalescent COVID-19.

The genes are TRBV7-2 and TRBJ2-3; D gene unclear. V lost 2 bases to trimming and J lost 8 bases, with 8 bases between them. Per the germline V gene, CDR1 is SGHTA and CDR2 is FQGNSA. This CDR3 spans 12 amino acids. The CDR3 DNA reads as TGTGCCAGCAGCTTAATGACGGGTACGCAGTATTTT. Residues: CASSLMTGTQYF.

The J gene is TRBJ2-1, the V gene TRBV5-6; 8 positions agree with TRBD1. CDR3 length: 15 amino acids. V trimming: 4 bases; J trimming: 3 bases; junction bases outside the gene matches: 6. The germline gives CDR1 SGHDT, CDR2 YYEEEE. CDR3 sequence reads: CASSRTGSYYNEQFF. The DNA for the CDR3 is TGTGCCAGCAGCCGGACAGGGTCCTACTACAATGAGCAGTTCTTC.

The chain joins TRBV20-1 to TRBJ1-5; D not certain. The germline V gene has CDR1 DFQATT and CDR2 SNEGSKA (reference sequence). The CDR3 extends over 13 amino acids. V was cut by 6 bases and J by 5 bases, with 14 bases left in between. The CDR3: CSASRGFDQPQHF. DNA of the CDR3: TGCAGTGCGAGTCGGGGATTTGATCAGCCCCAGCATTTT.

This rearrangement joins TRBV5-1 to TRBJ2-5, with a tentative D call TRBD1 (6 bases). Per germline, CDR1 SGHRS and CDR2 YFSETQ. The V gene lost 4 bases and the J gene lost 4 bases, with 11 bases spanning the gap. This CDR3 has 13 residues. CDR3 DNA: TGCGCCAGCAGCCCAACAGGGCCAGAGACCCAGTACTTC. This codes for CASSPTGPETQYF.

The V call is TRBV23-1, the J call TRBJ1-6; D unclear. TRBV23-1 is an ORF; its function is uncertain. The V end was cut by 4 bases, the J end by 0 bases, with 16 bases between. This CDR3 comprises 18 residues. This CDR3 reads CASSPRPVSSSYNSPLHF. In nucleotides, the CDR3 is TGCGCCAGCAGTCCCCGACCCGTATCTAGCTCCTATAATTCACCCCTCCACTTT.

The chain employs TRBV6-2 or TRBV6-3 and TRBJ1-5; D may be TRBD1 (6 bases). This CDR3 is 14 amino acids long. Germline-derived CDR1 and CDR2 are MNHEY and SVGEGT. Trimming stripped 6 bases from V and 3 bases from J, with 12 bases between. The CDR3 DNA follows: TGTGCCAGCAGCCCTGGACAGTTCAATCAGCCCCAGCATTTT. Translation: CASSPGQFNQPQHF.

V usage is TRBV19 and J usage is TRBJ2-1, with 8 bases matching TRBD1. The germline V gene encodes CDR1 LNHDA and CDR2 SQIVND (reference sequence). The CDR3 sequence is 15 residues long. The trim removed 2 bases at V and 7 bases at J, leaving 7 bases unmatched. This chain's CDR3 is CASSITGDRGNEQFF. The CDR3 nucleotides read TGTGCCAGTAGTATAACCGGAGACAGGGGAAATGAGCAGTTCTTC. The variable domain in full, completed from reference TRBV19 and TRBJ2-1, reads DGGITQSPKYLFRKEGQNVTLSCEQNLNHDAMYWYRQDPGQGLRLIYYSQIVNDFQKGDIAEGYSVSREKKESFPLTVTSAQKNPTAFYLCASSITGDRGNEQFFGPGTRLTVL.

This chain uses TRBV5-1 with TRBJ2-3; 15 positions agree with TRBD2. CDR1 and CDR2 (germline): SGHRS, YFSETQ. The CDR3 runs 18 residues. V was clipped by 5 bases and J by 0 bases; unmatched bases: 7. The CDR3 sequence is CASSFGLAGGPSTDTQYF. DNA of the CDR3: TGCGCCAGCAGTTTTGGACTAGCGGGGGGGCCGAGCACAGATACGCAGTATTTT.

V is TRBV5-4 and J is TRBJ1-6; D uncertain. The CDR3 length is 15 residues. Germline assignment: CDR1 SGHNT and CDR2 YYREEE (reference sequence). V was clipped by 0 bases and J by 9 bases, with 13 bases between them. CDR3 nucleotides: TGTGCCAGCAGCTTGGTAGGCGACTCGGGTTCACCCCTCCACTTT. It encodes CASSLVGDSGSPLHF.

The rearrangement joins TRBV5-1 to TRBJ1-3; 7 bases agree with TRBD1. CDR1 SGHRS and CDR2 YFSETQ come from the germline V gene. The V segment lost 3 bases and the J segment 3 bases; nucleotides outside the gene matches: 6. The CDR3 spans 15 residues. The CDR3 here is CASSYTGVGGNTIYF. CDR3 nucleotide sequence: TGCGCCAGCAGCTATACAGGGGTCGGTGGAAACACCATATATTTT.

The V gene is TRBV9, the J gene TRBJ1-1, with 9 bases aligning to TRBD1. CDR3 size: 15 residues. Looked up from germline, CDR1 is SGDLS and CDR2 is YYNGEE. J lost 4 bases, V lost 4 bases, and 8 bases had no gene match. DNA for the CDR3: TGTGCCAGCAGCCCACCATGGACAGGGGCCACTGAAGCTTTCTTT. This encodes CASSPPWTGATEAFF.

The gene calls are TRBV24-1 and TRBJ2-1; D may be TRBD2 (6 bases). The CDR3 is 15 residues long. Trimming cost V 5 bases and J 6 bases, with 16 bases left between them. Germline V gene data show CDR1 as KGHDR and CDR2 as SFDVKD. This CDR3 is CATSAPEGGLNEQFF. The DNA of the CDR3 is TGTGCCACCAGTGCCCCTGAGGGAGGTCTCAATGAGCAGTTCTTC.

The V call is TRBV5-1, the J call TRBJ2-1; TRBD2 agrees at 9 bases. The J segment lost 8 bases and the V segment lost 5 bases, leaving 8 bases of the junction unmatched. CDR1 SGHRS and CDR2 YFSETQ come from the germline V gene. The CDR3 is made up of 14 amino acids. The chain's CDR3 is CASRMGGGADEQFF. CDR3 coding DNA: TGCGCCAGCAGAATGGGCGGGGGGGCCGATGAGCAGTTCTTC.

The V and J genes are TRBV3-1 (or the pseudogene TRBV3-2) and TRBJ1-2; D is possibly TRBD1 (5 bases). The CDR3 spans 16 residues. V was cut by 1 base and J by 5 bases, with 17 bases left in between. Germline lookup yields CDR1 LGHDT and CDR2 YNNKEL (reference sequence). The CDR3 is CASSQGHGGGSYGYTF. CDR3 coding DNA: TGTGCCAGCAGCCAAGGGCACGGGGGAGGGTCGTATGGCTACACCTTC.

The genes are TRBV5-1 and TRBJ2-7; no clear D. This CDR3 is 14 amino acids long. Trimming removed 0 bases from V and 5 bases from J, with 12 bases in between. The germline gives CDR1 SGHRS, CDR2 YFSETQ. CDR3 amino acids: CASSLGHGSDEQYF. The CDR3 nucleotides are TGCGCCAGCAGCTTGGGACATGGTAGTGACGAGCAGTACTTC.

The CDR3 reads CSVEGDSYGYTF. Here the CDR3 DNA reads TGCAGCGTTGAAGGGGACTCCTATGGCTACACCTTC. The chain couples TRBV29-1 to TRBJ1-2; maybe TRBD1 (5 bases). This CDR3 has 12 residues. V was clipped by 1 base and J by 4 bases, with 7 bases between them. The germline V gene has CDR1 SQVTM and CDR2 ANQGSEA.

The chain combines TRBV3-1 (or the pseudogene TRBV3-2) with TRBJ1-1, with D perhaps matching TRBD1 (5 bases). CDR3 length: 14 amino acids. In germline, CDR1 is LGHDT, CDR2 YNNKEL (reference sequence). The V end was cut by 4 bases, the J end by 11 bases, with 20 bases between. CDR3 region: CASSPDAGRIDAFF. CDR3 sequence (DNA): TGTGCCAGCAGCCCGGACGCAGGGCGGATTGATGCTTTCTTT.

The CDR3 is CASSYPRTEAFF. The DNA for the CDR3 is TGTGCCAGCAGTTACCCCAGAACTGAAGCTTTCTTT. This chain links TRBV6-6 with TRBJ1-1; D gene unclear. CDR1 and CDR2 (germline): MNHNY, SVGAGI (reference sequence). The ends were cut back, 2 bases at V and 5 bases at J, with 6 bases in the middle. This CDR3 is built from 12 residues.

The chain carries TRBV24-1 and TRBJ2-3; 7 positions agree with TRBD1. The V segment lost 1 base and the J segment 1 base; nucleotides outside the gene matches: 10. CDR3 length: 18 amino acids. CDR1 and CDR2 (germline): KGHDR, SFDVKD. The CDR3 protein is CATSDFEGAGLGTDTQYF. The CDR3 DNA is TGTGCCACCAGTGATTTTGAGGGGGCAGGGTTGGGCACAGATACGCAGTATTTT.

The rearrangement joins TRBV5-5 to TRBJ1-5; TRBD1 agrees at 9 bases. The trim removed 5 bases at V and 6 bases at J, leaving 9 bases unmatched. Germline values: CDR1 SGHKS, CDR2 YYEKEE (reference sequence). The CDR3 is 15 residues long. The DNA of the CDR3 is TGTGCCAGCAGTCCGGGACAGGGTATGAGTCAGCCCCAGCATTTT. Residues: CASSPGQGMSQPQHF. Full variable domain (remainder filled in from reference TRBV5-5 and TRBJ1-5): DAGVTQSPTHLIKTRGQQVTLRCSPISGHKSVSWYQQVLGQGPQFIFQYYEKEERGRGNFPDRFSARQFPNYSSELNVNALLLGDSALYLCASSPGQGMSQPQHFGDGTRLSIL.

The chain recombines TRBV12-3 or TRBV12-4 with TRBJ1-1; D is unclear. This CDR3 is built from 13 residues. V was pared by 2 bases and J by 5 bases, with 9 bases between. The DNA for the CDR3 is TGTGCCAGCAGTTTATATCGGAGAACTGAAGCTTTCTTT. Protein: CASSLYRRTEAFF.

The chain recombines TRBV30 with TRBJ2-7, with 9 bases identical to TRBD1. This CDR3 comprises 14 residues. V lost 7 bases to trimming and J lost 0 bases; unmatched junction nucleotides: 7. Germline CDR1 reads GTSNPN; CDR2 reads SVGIG (reference sequence). CDR3 DNA sequence: TGTGCCTTCATTCCGGGACAGGGCTCCTACGAGCAGTACTTC. Translated, it gives CAFIPGQGSYEQYF. Looking up the rest from reference TRBV30 and TRBJ2-7 gives the full variable domain: SQTIHQWPATLVQPVGSPLSLECTVEGTSNPNLYWYRQAAGRGLQLLFYSVGIGQISSEVPQNLSASRPQDRQFILSSKKLLLSDSGFYLCAFIPGQGSYEQYFGPGTRLTVT.

This clone was recorded once. This chain uses TRBV18 with TRBJ2-5; 8 nucleotides line up with TRBD2. Germline V CDR1 and CDR2: KGHSH, LQKENI. J lost 5 bases, V lost 2 bases, and 4 bases had no gene match. This CDR3 is built from 14 residues. The CDR3 DNA sequence: TGTGCCAGCTCACCAGCGGGGGGCCGGGAGACCCAGTACTTC. Translated, it gives CASSPAGGRETQYF.

The chain employs TRBV4-1 and TRBJ1-4, with D perhaps TRBD1 (5 bases). Between the trimmed V and J ends, which lost 4 bases and 0 bases, there was a span of 12 bases. CDR1 and CDR2 from the germline V gene are MGHRA and YSYEKL. The CDR3 has 16 amino acids. CDR3 DNA sequence: TGCGCCAGCAGCCGGGGGGGATTAACAACTAATGAAAAACTGTTTTTT. Amino acid sequence: CASSRGGLTTNEKLFF.

As DNA, the CDR3 is TGTGCCAGCAGCCATACAGAGGGATGGTCCTACGAGCAGTACTTC. Its protein is CASSHTEGWSYEQYF. The chain employs TRBV7-2 and TRBJ2-7, with D perhaps TRBD2 (5 bases). V lost 5 bases to trimming and J lost 1 base, with 15 bases between them. Germline V gene data show CDR1 as SGHTA and CDR2 as FQGNSA. This CDR3 comprises 15 residues.

The chain couples TRBV7-9 to TRBJ2-7; TRBD1 matches 9 bases. The CDR3 covers 16 residues. V lost 5 bases, J lost 1 base, and 9 bases stayed unmatched. Germline V gene lookup returns CDR1 SEHNR and CDR2 FQNEAQ (reference sequence). The CDR3 DNA follows: TGTGCCAGCAGCCCCCGCGCCGGGACAGGGTCCTACGAGCAGTACTTC. Translation gives CASSPRAGTGSYEQYF.

The chain joins TRBV5-1 to TRBJ2-1; tentative D call: TRBD1 (6 bases). CDR3 size: 14 residues. The V end lost 3 bases, the J end lost 5 bases, and 12 bases lay between the germline ends. CDR1 is SGHRS and CDR2 is YFSETQ in the germline V gene. The CDR3 sequence: CASSSRGYNNEQFF. The CDR3 DNA reads as TGCGCCAGCAGCTCCAGGGGCTACAACAATGAGCAGTTCTTC.

The CDR3 here is CASSETGSGYGYTF. CDR3 DNA sequence: TGTGCCAGCAGCGAGACAGGGTCTGGCTATGGCTACACCTTC. This chain links TRBV7-2 with TRBJ1-2; the match to TRBD1 covers 7 bases. CDR1 and CDR2 from the germline V gene are SGHTA and FQGNSA. The length of the CDR3 is 14 residues. Losses at the gene ends were 5 bases for V and 4 bases for J; bases not matched to a gene: 7.

The gene calls are TRBV7-8 and TRBJ2-7; 14 nucleotides align to TRBD2. The CDR3 is 14 residues long. CDR1 is SGHVS, CDR2 FQNEAQ, per germline. The trim removed 5 bases at V and 5 bases at J, leaving 2 bases unmatched. The CDR3 sequence is CASSPGLAGDEQYF. The CDR3 bases are TGTGCCAGCAGCCCGGGACTAGCGGGGGACGAGCAGTACTTC.

The chain joins TRBV6-6 to TRBJ1-2, with D unclear. In germline, CDR1 is MNHNY, CDR2 SVGAGI (reference sequence). The CDR3 sequence is 14 residues long. Trimming removed 0 bases at V and 3 bases at J, with 8 bases between. CDR3 coding DNA: TGTGCCAGCAGTTACTCTCGAACAGACTATGGCTACACCTTC. Translating it yields CASSYSRTDYGYTF.

This chain joins TRBV5-4 and TRBJ2-2; possible D gene TRBD1, 6 bases. Trimming took off 2 bases at V and 4 bases at J, with 12 bases between the two ends. This CDR3 comprises 15 residues. From germline, CDR1 is SGHNT and CDR2 YYREEE (reference sequence). CDR3 coding DNA: TGTGCCAGCAGCTTTTGGGGGCTAGGCACCGGGGAGCTGTTTTTT. Its protein product is CASSFWGLGTGELFF.

CDR3 in DNA: TGCAGTGCTAGTTATAGAAGAGAAAATGAGCAGTTCTTC. This sequence encodes CSASYRRENEQFF. The rearrangement joins TRBV20-1 to TRBJ2-1, with unresolved D. The V end lost 3 bases, the J end lost 7 bases, and 13 bases lay between the germline ends. The germline V gene encodes CDR1 DFQATT and CDR2 SNEGSKA (reference sequence). The CDR3 has 13 amino acids.